The 22 T cell receptor beta chains listed next were all sequenced from one sample in a study of CD8 T cells in ankylosing spondylitis. TCRdb fed the 5' RACE reads into MiXCR, producing one record per CDR3 protein. The sample contains under 300,000 distinct CDR3 sequences, under 12% of which appear only once. The sequenced material came from blood, either unsorted or a sorted T cell fraction (not recorded which). The receptors stem from a male donor with ankylosing spondylitis or in good health (not recorded which).

At least ten counts were recorded for this clonotype. V gene TRBV4-1 combines with J gene TRBJ1-2; D not certain. This CDR3 is built from 14 residues. V was cut by 0 bases and J by 6 bases, with 11 bases left in between. Germline V gene data show CDR1 as MGHRA and CDR2 as YSYEKL. The CDR3 nucleotides read TGCGCCAGCAGCCAAGACGGAGGTGGGGATGGCTACACCTTC. The encoded protein is CASSQDGGGDGYTF.

This clonotype was recorded many times. The chain employs TRBV2 and TRBJ1-4; 9 bases map to TRBD1. Germline values: CDR1 SNHLY, CDR2 FYNNEI. Germline trimming cut 6 bases from V and 5 bases from J; bases unmatched to any gene: 4. This CDR3 comprises 14 residues. The CDR3 DNA follows: TGTGCCAGCAGCCGACAGGGGGGAAATGAAAAACTGTTTTTT. Translated: CASSRQGGNEKLFF.

Many counts were recorded for this clonotype. CDR3 sequence reads: CATSRGDGLSNQPQHF. The CDR3 bases are TGTGCCACCAGCAGAGGGGACGGATTGAGCAATCAGCCCCAGCATTTT. V usage is TRBV15 and J usage is TRBJ1-5; tentatively, D is TRBD1 (5 bases). The CDR3 totals 16 residues. CDR1 is LNHNV, CDR2 YYDKDF, per germline (reference sequence). V shed 1 base and J shed 1 base, with 11 bases lying between them.

Concerning this clonotype: A much larger clone lies a single base off, so this may be a read error. This sequence joins TRBV20-1 and TRBJ1-6, with D tentatively TRBD1 (5 bases). In germline, CDR1 is DFQATT, CDR2 SNEGSKA (reference sequence). CDR3 length: 16 amino acids. V lost 0 bases, J lost 4 bases, and 13 bases lay in between. The DNA of the CDR3 is TGCAGTGCTAGAGATGGGACGACACCGTATAATTCACCCCTCCACTTT. Amino acid sequence: CSARDGTTPYNSPLHF.

This clonotype was observed many times. The rearrangement links TRBV29-1 to TRBJ2-2, with TRBD1 identical over 9 bases. The germline V gene encodes CDR1 SQVTM and CDR2 ANQGSEA. V trimming: 6 bases; J trimming: 5 bases; junction bases outside the gene matches: 10. The CDR3 has 15 residues. The CDR3 loop is CSVHTGGAGTGELFF. In nucleotides, the CDR3 is TGCAGCGTGCACACAGGGGGCGCGGGGACCGGGGAGCTGTTTTTT.

There are many counts of this clonotype. The rearrangement links TRBV6-1 to TRBJ1-2; TRBD1 matches at 12 bases. Germline V lookup: CDR1 MNHNS, CDR2 SASEGT. V lost 4 bases to trimming and J lost 6 bases; unmatched junction nucleotides: 6. CDR3 length: 15 residues. CDR3 coding DNA: TGTGCCAGCAGTGGAGGGACAGGGGGCAAAAATGGCTACACCTTC. Residues: CASSGGTGGKNGYTF.

This clonotype was recorded many times. J is TRBJ2-7 and V is TRBV5-1; 7 bases are a match to TRBD1. V trimming: 8 bases; J trimming: 7 bases; junction bases outside the gene matches: 12. CDR3 length equals 13 residues. CDR1 and CDR2 from the germline V gene are SGHRS and YFSETQ. The CDR3 region has the DNA TGCGCCAGTCGCATGGACAGGATCGGGGAGCAGTACTTC. Its translation: CASRMDRIGEQYF.

This clonotype appeared many times. The V gene is TRBV20-1, the J gene TRBJ1-3, with D possibly being TRBD1 (6 bases). CDR1 and CDR2 from the germline V gene are DFQATT and SNEGSKA (reference sequence). The CDR3 totals 16 residues. The germline V and J ends were trimmed by 3 bases and 0 bases, with 15 bases remaining between them. CDR3 protein: CSASGDTYPSGNTIYF. The CDR3 region has the DNA TGCAGTGCTAGCGGGGACACTTACCCCTCTGGAAACACCATATATTTT.

This clonotype was observed many times. The J gene is TRBJ2-7, the V gene TRBV20-1, with 7 positions matching TRBD1. Trimming at V came to 5 bases and at J to 0 bases, leaving 10 bases not matched to a gene. From germline, CDR1 is DFQATT and CDR2 SNEGSKA (reference sequence). This CDR3 contains 15 residues. For the CDR3, the DNA is TGCAGTGCTTACCAGGGGGTTAGGGGCTCCTACGAGCAGTACTTC. This codes for CSAYQGVRGSYEQYF.

V and J are TRBV5-1 and TRBJ1-2; perhaps TRBD1 as D (5 bases). V was cut by 0 bases and J by 7 bases, with 13 bases left in between. This CDR3 is built from 14 residues. CDR1 and CDR2 (germline): SGHRS, YFSETQ. The CDR3 spells CASSLAVQGGGYTF. The CDR3 DNA reads TGCGCCAGCAGCTTGGCCGTTCAGGGTGGTGGCTACACCTTC.

The table lists this clonotype with many counts. The chain combines TRBV5-1 with TRBJ1-2; TRBD1 agrees at 10 bases. V lost 4 bases, J lost 6 bases, and 3 bases stayed unmatched. Germline V gene lookup returns CDR1 SGHRS and CDR2 YFSETQ. CDR3 length: 13 residues. DNA for the CDR3: TGCGCCAGCAGCCCGGGACAGGGGCATGGCTACACCTTC. It specifies CASSPGQGHGYTF.

The V and J genes are TRBV27 and TRBJ2-7, with unresolved D. Germline V lookup: CDR1 MNHEY, CDR2 SMNVEV (reference sequence). This CDR3 contains 14 residues. The germline V and J ends were trimmed by 5 bases and 1 base, with 12 bases remaining between them. CDR3 residues: CASSPRGHSYEQYF. CDR3 in DNA: TGTGCCAGCAGTCCCCGCGGCCATTCCTACGAGCAGTACTTC.

V gene TRBV19 combines with J gene TRBJ2-1; 7 bases are a match to TRBD2. V was pared by 8 bases and J by 2 bases, with 6 bases of the junction left unmatched. Germline V gives CDR1 LNHDA, CDR2 SQIVND (reference sequence). The CDR3 sequence is 14 residues long. The CDR3 loop reads CASGGGGTYNEQFF. The CDR3 nucleotides are TGTGCCAGTGGGGGGGGTGGCACCTACAATGAGCAGTTCTTC.

This chain connects TRBV9 to TRBJ2-7, with 7 bases identical to TRBD2. The V and J ends lost 0 bases and 3 bases, in that order; junction bases with no gene match: 6. CDR3 length: 15 residues. Germline CDR1 and CDR2: SGDLS and YYNGEE. The CDR3 DNA sequence: TGTGCCAGCAGCGTAGATGACGGGACTATCTACGAGCAGTACTTC. Its translation is CASSVDDGTIYEQYF.

In this sample, this clonotype turned up a few times. The chain uses TRBV4-2 and TRBJ1-3; D possibly corresponds to TRBD1 (5 bases). The CDR3 is made up of 16 amino acids. The V end lost 2 bases, the J end lost 0 bases, and 11 bases lay between the germline ends. The germline gives CDR1 LGHNA, CDR2 YNFKEQ. The CDR3 DNA follows: TGTGCCAGCAGCCAATCCGGGACGTCCTCTGGAAACACCATATATTTT. Translation gives CASSQSGTSSGNTIYF.

The chain couples TRBV12-3 or TRBV12-4 to TRBJ2-7; 7 nucleotides align to TRBD2. Trimming removed 3 bases from V and 0 bases from J; junction bases left unmatched: 2. The CDR3 is made up of 14 amino acids. CDR3 coding DNA: TGTGCCAGCAGTTTGGGGGGGAACTCCTACGAGCAGTACTTC. As protein: CASSLGGNSYEQYF.

Many counts were recorded for this clonotype. The chain combines TRBV5-1 with TRBJ2-1; 9 nucleotides match TRBD1. The J segment lost 4 bases and the V segment lost 3 bases, leaving 8 bases of the junction unmatched. Per the germline V gene, CDR1 is SGHRS and CDR2 is YFSETQ. The CDR3 is 16 residues long. The CDR3 loop is CASSSQGQGLYNEQFF. CDR3 in DNA: TGCGCCAGCAGCTCCCAGGGACAGGGCTTATACAATGAGCAGTTCTTC.

V gene TRBV3-1 combines with J gene TRBJ2-6; 10 nucleotides line up with TRBD1. Looked up from germline, CDR1 is LGHDT and CDR2 is YNNKEL (reference sequence). The CDR3 runs to 20 residues. V trimming: 4 bases; J trimming: 0 bases; junction bases outside the gene matches: 12. The CDR3 protein is CASSPSWGQGNPSGANVLTF. The CDR3, as DNA: TGTGCCAGCAGCCCATCTTGGGGACAGGGGAATCCCTCTGGGGCCAACGTCCTGACTTTC.

At least ten counts were recorded for this clonotype. V is TRBV15 and J is TRBJ2-3, with TRBD2 matching 8 bases. The length of the CDR3 is 15 residues. Germline V gene sequence: CDR1 LNHNV, CDR2 YYDKDF (reference sequence). J lost 1 base, V lost 6 bases, and 6 bases had no gene match. CDR3 DNA sequence: TGTGCCACCAGGAATAGAGCGGGGGGCACAGATACGCAGTATTTT. This encodes CATRNRAGGTDTQYF.

This clonotype came up many times. The chain combines TRBV12-3 or TRBV12-4 with TRBJ1-1, with D possibly matching TRBD1 (5 bases). V was pared by 0 bases and J by 1 base, with 9 bases between. The CDR3 extends over 15 amino acids. CDR3 in DNA: TGTGCCAGCAGTTTAGCGCTGGGGGGGAACACTGAAGCTTTCTTT. Translating it yields CASSLALGGNTEAFF.

This clonotype was seen repeatedly, ten times or more. The chain joins TRBV6-1 to TRBJ1-2; perhaps TRBD1 as D (6 bases). This CDR3 is built from 13 residues. Trimming removed 6 bases at V and 8 bases at J, with 16 bases between. Germline V gene sequence: CDR1 MNHNS, CDR2 SASEGT. This chain's CDR3 is CASRRTGASGYTF. The CDR3 DNA is TGTGCCAGCAGAAGGACGGGGGCGAGCGGCTACACCTTC.

This clonotype was detected many times. This sequence joins TRBV12-3 or TRBV12-4 and TRBJ2-5; D uncertain. V lost 5 bases and J lost 5, with 6 bases in between. The CDR3 is 11 amino acids. The CDR3 spells CASSLSETQYF. CDR3 sequence (DNA): TGTGCCAGCAGTCTAAGCGAGACCCAGTACTTC.